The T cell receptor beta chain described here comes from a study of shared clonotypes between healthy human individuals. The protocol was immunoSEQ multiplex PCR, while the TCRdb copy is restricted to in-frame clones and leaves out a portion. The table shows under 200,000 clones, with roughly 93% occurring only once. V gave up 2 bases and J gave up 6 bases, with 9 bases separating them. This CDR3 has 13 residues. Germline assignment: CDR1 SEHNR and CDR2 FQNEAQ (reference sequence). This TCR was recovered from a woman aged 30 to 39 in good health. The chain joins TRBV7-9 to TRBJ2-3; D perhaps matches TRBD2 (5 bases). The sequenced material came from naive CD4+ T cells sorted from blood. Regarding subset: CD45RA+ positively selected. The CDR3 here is CASSLSWEDTQYF. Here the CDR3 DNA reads TGTGCCAGCAGCTTATCGTGGGAGGATACGCAGTATTTT.